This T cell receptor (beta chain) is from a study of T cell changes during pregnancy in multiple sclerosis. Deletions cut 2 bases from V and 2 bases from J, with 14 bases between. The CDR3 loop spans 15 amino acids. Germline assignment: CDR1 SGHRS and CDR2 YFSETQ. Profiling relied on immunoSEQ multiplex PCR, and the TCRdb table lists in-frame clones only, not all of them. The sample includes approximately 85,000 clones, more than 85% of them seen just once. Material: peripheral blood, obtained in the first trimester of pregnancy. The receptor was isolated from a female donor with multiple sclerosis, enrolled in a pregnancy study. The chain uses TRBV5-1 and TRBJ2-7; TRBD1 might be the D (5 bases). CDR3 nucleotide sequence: TGCGCCAGCAGCTTAACTGGTGGACAAACCTACGAGCAGTACTTC. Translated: CASSLTGGQTYEQYF.